This T cell receptor (beta chain) came from a study of T cell repertoires in aging, cancer and after chemotherapy (dated by TCRdb to the late 2010s). As for the study more broadly: Six donor age groups were covered, ranging from 30 or younger up to 70 or older, and each group contained at least three individuals. To look at immunoaging and at how T cells reconstitute after chemotherapy, the study profiled TCR beta repertoires in peripheral blood from both healthy donors and cancer patients. Alongside some 98 healthy donors serving as a reference group, the cohort included 200 to 250 cancer patients, of whom roughly 92 had hematological cancers and fewer than 140 had solid cancers. Several million TCR reads were contained in the full dataset. TCR repertoires from healthy donor controls were recorded over periods of several months to years and showed clear clonal overlap between repeated samplings.

TCR beta rearrangements were amplified from genomic DNA isolated from peripheral blood, not from sorted cells or RNA. The CDR3 goes from the cysteine to the phenylalanine over 14 residues. The retained sequence is limited to the CDR3, 42 bases, with the frame set at the first base. Between the V and J ends, shortened by 2 bases and 1 base respectively, the junction contains 6 bases. For CDR1 and CDR2, the germline V gene (reference sequence) lists SGHKS and YYEKEE. Using a mixed TRB-A/B primer pool, multiplex touch-down PCR amplified rearranged TRB sequences covering the V, D and J segments. Illumina adapters and sample indices were attached to the amplicons in two consecutive PCR reactions using Phusion HS II polymerase. Amplicons were gel-purified using the NucleoSpin Gel and PCR Clean-up kit and were subsequently checked with Qubit and an Agilent 2100 Bioanalyzer. Sequencing of the libraries was done on an Illumina MiSeq with paired-end, single-indexed 600-cycle runs. The study's own analysis went as follows. TRB sequences were processed with MiXCR versions 2.12 and 3.0.5. Each unique CDR3 nucleotide sequence was counted as one clone, and only productive sequences with at least two reads were retained. Repertoire metrics included Shannon diversity, evenness, clonality (one minus evenness), and alpha-parameterized diversity profiles from alpha 0 to 5. The IGoR algorithm was used to calculate generation probabilities for clones in the paired samples taken before and after chemotherapy. TCRdb passed the public sequencing reads through fastp at Q25 and MiXCR, retaining productive beta sequences. Rows are unified per CDR3 protein, each entry keeping the most common DNA and genes. The V and J calls follow TCRdb's processing rather than the paper's. Within this sample are over 8,500 distinct CDR3 sequences, with around a quarter of them counted one time only. Jointly, the top ten make up around 2.8% of the sample.

Comment on this clonotype: The antigen it binds to is not known. Nothing much larger sits one base from this clone, and base qualities are not available.

General conclusions and limits of the study: It was noted by the authors that conclusions about immunological memory after chemotherapy cannot be drawn from the repertoire data. Median generation probability increased over the chemotherapy interval in both cancer cohorts, suggesting repertoire reconstitution through rebound thymic output. In healthy donors, the decline in TCR diversity with age was mainly due to loss of richness, whereas in cancer patients loss of evenness also played a role. Significantly lower blood TCR diversity and higher clonality were observed in untreated patients with hematological or solid cancers than in age-matched healthy donors.

Sequenced input: blood. The origin of this receptor is a human donor in good health. Rearrangement joined TRBV5-5 to TRBJ2-2; confidence is insufficient to name the D gene. Here the CDR3 is given as CASSLRGNTGELFF. Here is the DNA: TGTGCCAGCAGCTTACGAGGGAACACCGGGGAGCTGTTTTTT.